This TCR beta chain emerged from a study of patients and donors after allogeneic stem cell transplantation. TCRdb used MiXCR to reprocess the RT-PCR reads, holding one entry per CDR3 protein. This sample has some 230,000 distinct CDR3 sequences, with less than 15% found just once. Sequenced: blood, either unsorted or a sorted T cell fraction (not recorded which). This receptor was obtained from a human donor who was either an allogeneic HSCT recipient or a stem cell or donor lymphocyte infusion donor (not recorded which). It is not recorded whose cells these are; they may come from a transplant donor.

The CDR3: CSAHGQGISGANVLTF. CDR3 DNA sequence: TGCAGTGCCCACGGACAGGGTATTTCTGGGGCCAACGTCCTGACTTTC. The gene calls are TRBV20-1 and TRBJ2-6, with TRBD1 identical over 8 bases. Germline-derived CDR1 and CDR2 are DFQATT and SNEGSKA (reference sequence). Germline trimming cut 6 bases from V and 1 base from J; bases unmatched to any gene: 8. This CDR3 spans 16 amino acids.